What follows are 9 T cell receptor beta chains derived from one specimen sequenced in a study of memory CD4+ T cells and cytomegalovirus serostatus. The sort gate was single viable CD3+CD4+CD8-CD45RO+ cells for memory CD4+ T cells. Measured with immunoSEQ multiplex PCR; TCRdb has only the in-frame clones, and not every one. The table includes roughly 49,000 clones, 82% detected once. The sequenced sample consisted of memory CD4+ T cells from blood. The receptors were sampled from an adult in good health and CMV-seronegative.

The table lists this clone with a count of one. The gene calls are TRBV5-1 and TRBJ2-7; the D is unclear. Trimming shortened V by 3 bases and J by 3 bases, and 10 bases separated the two germline ends. Per the germline V gene, CDR1 is SGHRS and CDR2 is YFSETQ. The CDR3 loop spans 13 amino acids. CDR3 nucleotides: TGCGCCAGCAGCTCGTCAGGTATCTACGAGCAGTACTTC. As protein: CASSSSGIYEQYF.

This clone was counted a few times. The chain joins TRBV7-2 to TRBJ2-5, with TRBD2 identical over 11 bases. CDR1 and CDR2 (germline): SGHTA, FQGNSA. J was trimmed by 5 bases and V by 3 bases; bases with no gene match: 11. This CDR3 spans 17 amino acids. The chain's CDR3 is CASSLGRVAGGQETQYF. The CDR3 DNA sequence: TGTGCCAGCAGCTTGGGCAGGGTAGCGGGGGGGCAGGAGACCCAGTACTTC.

This chain joins TRBV7-2 and TRBJ2-1; 7 positions agree with TRBD1. Germline V gene lookup returns CDR1 SGHTA and CDR2 FQGNSA. The trim removed 4 bases at V and 7 bases at J, leaving 7 bases unmatched. This CDR3 spans 14 amino acids. The CDR3 here is CASSYARQGNEQFF. The CDR3 nucleotides read TGTGCCAGCAGCTACGCCAGACAGGGAAATGAGCAGTTCTTC.

This sequence joins TRBV27 and TRBJ1-1; the D gene is possibly TRBD1 (6 bases). V lost 6 bases to trimming and J lost 1 base, with 12 bases between them. The germline V gene encodes CDR1 MNHEY and CDR2 SMNVEV (reference sequence). The CDR3 spans 14 residues. CDR3 nucleotides: TGTGCCAGCAGGCGACAGGAGGGGAACACTGAAGCTTTCTTT. Translation: CASRRQEGNTEAFF.

The genes are TRBV2 and TRBJ1-2; TRBD1 agrees at 9 bases. V was clipped by 8 bases and J by 5 bases; unmatched bases: 9. This CDR3 contains 14 residues. CDR1 is SNHLY and CDR2 is FYNNEI in the germline V gene. The CDR3: CASLAGTGPYGYTF. In DNA, the CDR3 is TGTGCCAGCCTGGCCGGGACAGGGCCTTATGGCTACACCTTC.

This sequence joins TRBV7-8 and TRBJ2-5; 14 positions agree with TRBD2. With 4 bases clipped from V and 5 bases from J, the junction kept 12 bases outside the gene matches. The CDR3 is 18 residues long. The V gene's germline CDR1 is SGHVS and CDR2 FQNEAQ. CDR3 region: CASSSTRTSGGIEETQYF. CDR3 nucleotides: TGTGCCAGCAGCTCTACCCGGACTAGCGGGGGGATTGAGGAGACCCAGTACTTC. Drawing the rest from reference TRBV7-8 and TRBJ2-5, the complete variable domain is GAGVSQSPRYKVAKRGQDVALRCDPISGHVSLFWYQQALGQGPEFLTYFQNEAQLDKSGLPSDRFFAERPEGSVSTLKIQRTQQEDSAVYLCASSSTRTSGGIEETQYFGPGTRLLVL.

V and J are TRBV2 and TRBJ1-5; possible D gene TRBD1, 6 bases. Trimming cost V 4 bases and J 2 bases, with 15 bases left between them. The CDR3 is made up of 16 amino acids. Germline values: CDR1 SNHLY, CDR2 FYNNEI. CDR3 nucleotides: TGTGCCAGCAGTGGACGCGGGGGGGCACGCAATCAGCCCCAGCATTTT. It codes for CASSGRGGARNQPQHF.

The chain uses TRBV28 and TRBJ1-1; D remains ambiguous. CDR1 and CDR2 (germline): MDHEN, SYDVKM. V was pared by 9 bases and J by 1 base, with 18 bases between. The CDR3 loop spans 15 amino acids. This chain's CDR3 is CASLAAGLGNTEAFF. CDR3 in DNA: TGTGCCAGTCTGGCCGCCGGGTTAGGGAACACTGAAGCTTTCTTT.

This clone was detected only once. The chain links TRBV19 to TRBJ2-5; no reliable D call. Germline CDR1 reads LNHDA; CDR2 reads SQIVND (reference sequence). V gave up 7 bases and J gave up 5 bases, with 17 bases separating them. CDR3 size: 14 residues. CDR3 sequence: CASKPGSPAETQYF. In DNA form, the CDR3 reads TGTGCCAGTAAGCCAGGAAGTCCGGCGGAGACCCAGTACTTC. Looking up the rest from reference TRBV19 and TRBJ2-5 gives the full variable domain: DGGITQSPKYLFRKEGQNVTLSCEQNLNHDAMYWYRQDPGQGLRLIYYSQIVNDFQKGDIAEGYSVSREKKESFPLTVTSAQKNPTAFYLCASKPGSPAETQYFGPGTRLLVL.